This T cell receptor beta chain appears in the sequencing data of a study of T cells after yellow fever vaccination. Germline CDR1 and CDR2: MNHNS and SASEGT. The V and J ends lost 5 bases and 0 bases respectively, with 8 bases between them. This CDR3 spans 15 amino acids. This clonotype has just a few counts. Its target is unknown. The authors made TCR cDNA by 5'RACE template switching, adding a universal primer site and UMIs. TCRdb fed the 5' RACE reads into MiXCR, producing one record per CDR3 protein. The data show about 350,000 distinct CDR3 sequences, around 10% seen once. Findings of the study overall: Weaker in magnitude, the secondary response showed a faster peak on day 5 versus 15. FACS-sorted repertoires might harbor abundant contaminating clonotypes from the bulk population. Primary-vaccination clones mostly resurfaced post-booster (more than 95% CD4, approximately 87% CD8).

Sequenced here: PBMCs, sampled on the day of the first yellow fever vaccination. This receptor was obtained from a man aged 18 to 29 who received the YFV17D yellow fever vaccine. V is TRBV6-1 and J is TRBJ2-6; no clear D gene. DNA for the CDR3: TGTGCCAGCAGTCCACTGAGCTCTGGGGCCAACGTCCTGACTTTC. Its translation is CASSPLSSGANVLTF.